The 28 T cell receptor beta chains listed next were all sequenced from one sample in a study of T cell repertoires in cytomegalovirus infection. TCRdb reprocessed the reads via MiXCR and lists one record per CDR3 protein. The data hold some 940,000 distinct CDR3 sequences, with around 30% observed a single time. Their antigens remain unidentified. Sequenced here: cultured CD8+ T cells from PBMCs, sampled from culture after CMV antigen stimulation. The receptor set was obtained from a human donor in good health (CMV status not recorded). Some clones in this sample may be carry-over from other donors' samples.

The rearrangement links TRBV12-5 to TRBJ1-2; D not certain. The CDR3 covers 13 residues. Germline CDR1 LGHNT, CDR2 FRNRAP. V was cut by 11 bases and J by 2 bases, with 15 bases left in between. CDR3 loop: CAGRVDSNYGYTF. The DNA for the CDR3 is TGTGCTGGGAGGGTGGACTCCAACTATGGCTACACCTTC.

The V and J genes are TRBV27 and TRBJ2-1, with D maybe TRBD2 (7 bases). V was trimmed by 7 bases and J by 4 bases, leaving 14 bases between them. Per germline, CDR1 MNHEY and CDR2 SMNVEV (reference sequence). The CDR3 has 14 amino acids. The CDR3 sequence: CASMRGGSYNEQFF. The CDR3 nucleotides read TGTGCCAGCATGAGGGGGGGCAGTTACAATGAGCAGTTCTTC.

The chain carries TRBV11-1 and TRBJ2-1; possibly TRBD2 for D (6 bases). Germline CDR1 reads SGHAT; CDR2 reads FQDESV (reference sequence). The CDR3 is 15 amino acids. The V and J ends lost 3 bases and 10 bases respectively, with 19 bases between them. The CDR3 here is CASSFFRGNYQEQFF. For the CDR3, the DNA is TGTGCCAGCAGCTTTTTTCGGGGGAATTACCAGGAGCAGTTCTTC. Supplemented by reference TRBV11-1 and TRBJ2-1, the full variable domain reads EAEVAQSPRYKITEKSQAVAFWCDPISGHATLYWYRQILGQGPELLVQFQDESVVDDSQLPKDRFSAERLKGVDSTLKIQPAELGDSAMYLCASSFFRGNYQEQFFGPGTRLTVL.

The rearrangement links TRBV13 to TRBJ1-2; TRBD1 might be the D (5 bases). This CDR3 is built from 15 residues. Between the trimmed V and J ends, which lost 3 bases and 2 bases, there was a span of 13 bases. Germline CDR1 PRHDT, CDR2 FYEKMQ (reference sequence). The CDR3 reads CASSFGSGGNYGYTF. The CDR3 nucleotides are TGTGCCAGCAGCTTCGGGTCCGGGGGGAACTATGGCTACACCTTC.

This clonotype was picked up many times. The V call is TRBV7-9, the J call TRBJ2-1; D remains ambiguous. The V end was cut by 5 bases, the J end by 5 bases, with 7 bases between. This CDR3 is built from 12 residues. Per germline, CDR1 SEHNR and CDR2 FQNEAQ (reference sequence). In DNA, the CDR3 is TGTGCCAGCAGCCAAGACCACAATGAGCAGTTCTTC. This codes for CASSQDHNEQFF.

In this sample, this clonotype turned up once. The J gene is TRBJ2-7, the V gene TRBV5-1, with unresolved D. The CDR3 is made up of 16 amino acids. Germline V lookup: CDR1 SGHRS, CDR2 YFSETQ. V lost 0 bases and J lost 3, with 16 bases in between. The CDR3 bases are TGCGCCAGCAGCTTGGTGCCCGAAGGTCTTGGCTACGAGCAGTACTTC. Translating it yields CASSLVPEGLGYEQYF.

The sample holds a few counts of this clonotype. J is TRBJ1-1 and V is TRBV20-1; the D is unclear. The CDR3 runs to 16 residues. Trimming pared 1 base from V and 4 bases from J, leaving 19 bases between. Germline V CDR1 and CDR2: DFQATT, SNEGSKA (reference sequence). The CDR3 nucleotides read TGCAGTGCTAGAGTTTTTGAGAGGGTTCGGGGCACTGAAGCTTTCTTT. Translated, it gives CSARVFERVRGTEAFF.

This chain uses TRBV19 with TRBJ2-1; D not resolved. The germline V and J ends were trimmed by 4 bases and 1 base, with 11 bases remaining between them. Germline loops: CDR1 LNHDA, CDR2 SQIVND (reference sequence). This CDR3 region has 15 residues. The CDR3 nucleotides are TGTGCCAGTAGTACCCAGGACGGATCCTACAATGAGCAGTTCTTC. Its translation is CASSTQDGSYNEQFF.

This clonotype was detected a few times. The V call is TRBV7-6, the J call TRBJ1-2; D is unclear. The CDR3 is 16 amino acids. Germline loops: CDR1 SGHVS, CDR2 FNYEAQ. V shed 4 bases and J shed 8 bases, with 23 bases lying between them. CDR3 in amino acids: CASSYDPQPLEIGYTF. CDR3 in DNA: TGTGCCAGCAGCTACGATCCTCAACCCTTAGAGATCGGCTACACCTTC.

V and J are TRBV7-9 and TRBJ2-2; D perhaps matches TRBD2 (6 bases). CDR3 length equals 15 residues. Between the trimmed V and J ends, which lost 3 bases and 6 bases, there was a span of 14 bases. Germline V gene lookup returns CDR1 SEHNR and CDR2 FQNEAQ (reference sequence). The CDR3 protein is CASSFDGGVAGELFF. In DNA, the CDR3 is TGTGCCAGCAGCTTCGACGGAGGGGTCGCCGGGGAGCTGTTTTTT.

V usage is TRBV27 and J usage is TRBJ2-7; D remains unclear. The V end was cut by 2 bases, the J end by 6 bases, with 11 bases between. Germline lookup yields CDR1 MNHEY and CDR2 SMNVEV (reference sequence). The CDR3 runs 13 residues. This CDR3 is CASSLVGKGEQYF. The CDR3 coding sequence is TGTGCCAGCAGTTTAGTTGGGAAGGGCGAGCAGTACTTC.

The V and J genes are TRBV14 and TRBJ2-2; perhaps TRBD2 as D (5 bases). CDR3 length equals 14 residues. V was trimmed by 1 base and J by 10 bases, leaving 13 bases between them. Germline V CDR1 and CDR2: SGHDN, FVKESK. The CDR3: CASSQGLAFMELFF. CDR3 coding DNA: TGTGCCAGCAGCCAAGGCCTAGCCTTCATGGAGCTGTTTTTT.

There are a few counts of this clonotype. The junction departs from the called germline gene at one end, perhaps through a read error. The chain joins TRBV7-9 to TRBJ2-4; D is possibly TRBD1 (6 bases). Germline V gene data show CDR1 as SEHNR and CDR2 as FQNEAQ (reference sequence). This CDR3 has 14 amino acids. The CDR3 region is CASSLDSTGHLGVF. The CDR3 coding sequence is TGTGCCAGCAGCTTAGATTCGACAGGCCACCTCGGGGTCTTC. The variable domain in full, with the rest retrieved from reference TRBV7-9 and TRBJ2-4, is DTGVSQNPRHKITKRGQNVTFRCDPISEHNRLYWYRQTLGQGPEFLTYFQNEAQLEKSRLLSDRFSAERPKGSFSTLEIQRTEQGDSAMYLCASSLDSTGHLGVFGAGTRLSVL.

The chain recombines TRBV19 with TRBJ1-2; weak D call: TRBD1 (6 bases). Between the trimmed V and J ends, which lost 6 bases and 3 bases, there was a span of 17 bases. The CDR3 has 15 amino acids. Germline values: CDR1 LNHDA, CDR2 SQIVND (reference sequence). This CDR3 is CASSKGDRRYYGYTF. The CDR3 DNA reads TGTGCCAGTAGCAAGGGGGACCGGCGATACTATGGCTACACCTTC.

This clonotype was seen a few times. The V call is TRBV5-6, the J call TRBJ1-1; D possibly corresponds to TRBD1 (6 bases). This CDR3 has 13 amino acids. Trimming shortened V by 3 bases and J by 8 bases, and 14 bases separated the two germline ends. The germline V gene has CDR1 SGHDT and CDR2 YYEEEE. CDR3 region: CASSYDRWREAFF. The CDR3 DNA reads as TGTGCCAGCAGCTATGACAGGTGGAGGGAAGCTTTCTTT.

The genes are TRBV6-1 and TRBJ2-1; 11 nucleotides agree with TRBD2. From germline, CDR1 is MNHNS and CDR2 SASEGT. Trimming cost V 5 bases and J 12 bases; bases outside gene matches: 15. The CDR3 has 16 residues. As DNA, the CDR3 is TGTGCCAGCAGTCAATCTAGCGGGGGGTCCCAGTGGGGGCAGTTCTTC. This translates into CASSQSSGGSQWGQFF.

Only a few counts were recorded for this clonotype. The CDR3 sequence: CSVGRTSGGADEQFF. The DNA of the CDR3 is TGCAGCGTTGGGCGGACTAGCGGGGGGGCAGATGAGCAGTTCTTC. V and J are TRBV29-1 and TRBJ2-1; 15 bases align to TRBD2. Per germline, CDR1 SQVTM and CDR2 ANQGSEA. CDR3 size: 15 residues. Trimming cost V 4 bases and J 8 bases; bases outside gene matches: 6.

The gene calls are TRBV6-1 and TRBJ2-7; tentative D call: TRBD1 (6 bases). The CDR3 length is 12 residues. V was shortened by 4 bases and J by 6 bases, with 10 bases between the two germline ends. CDR1 and CDR2 from the germline V gene are MNHNS and SASEGT. CDR3 coding DNA: TGTGCCAGCAGTGTACAGGGCCGCGAGCAGTACTTC. Residues: CASSVQGREQYF.

This clonotype was found a few times. This chain uses TRBV4-3 with TRBJ1-1; D may be TRBD1 (5 bases). This CDR3 has 14 amino acids. V lost 4 bases to trimming and J lost 3 bases, with 12 bases between them. The germline CDR1 and CDR2 sequences are LGHNA and YSLEER. The CDR3 DNA follows: TGCGCCAGCAGCCTTGGGGCAGAGGACACTGAAGCTTTCTTT. Protein: CASSLGAEDTEAFF.

This clonotype occurred a few times. The V call is TRBV6-2 or TRBV6-3, the J call TRBJ1-2; TRBD1 is a possible D gene (5 bases). The CDR3 contains 15 residues. Germline CDR1 reads MNHEY; CDR2 reads SVGEGT. V was shortened by 2 bases and J by 2 bases, with 12 bases between the two germline ends. CDR3 residues: CASSYLPGVNYGYTF. The DNA of the CDR3 is TGTGCCAGCAGTTACCTCCCGGGGGTAAACTATGGCTACACCTTC.

The rearrangement uses TRBV4-1 and TRBJ2-1, with 12 bases matching TRBD2. The CDR3 is made up of 16 amino acids. V lost 1 base, J lost 4 bases, and 2 bases stayed unmatched. Germline CDR1 reads MGHRA; CDR2 reads YSYEKL. As DNA, the CDR3 is TGCGCCAGCAGCCAAGGGACTAGCGGGGCTTACAATGAGCAGTTCTTC. This sequence encodes CASSQGTSGAYNEQFF.

In this sample, this clonotype turned up many times. This rearrangement joins TRBV6-2 or TRBV6-3 to TRBJ2-7, with 9 bases identical to TRBD1. Germline CDR1 and CDR2: MNHEY and SVGEGT. Losses at the gene ends were 6 bases for V and 4 bases for J; bases not matched to a gene: 7. CDR3 length: 14 amino acids. The CDR3 loop reads CASSTSTGGYEQYF. The CDR3 DNA sequence: TGTGCCAGCAGCACTTCGACAGGGGGGTACGAGCAGTACTTC.

The chain has TRBV2 and TRBJ1-5, with D possibly TRBD1 on 6 matching bases. Trimming pared 6 bases from V and 2 bases from J, leaving 11 bases between. This CDR3 has 14 amino acids. Germline values: CDR1 SNHLY, CDR2 FYNNEI. The CDR3 DNA reads as TGTGCCAGCAGATGGGACATCGGCAATCAGCCCCAGCATTTT. Protein sequence: CASRWDIGNQPQHF.

The gene calls are TRBV20-1 and TRBJ2-7; no definite D call. The germline gives CDR1 DFQATT, CDR2 SNEGSKA (reference sequence). Trimming took off 4 bases at V and 6 bases at J, with 13 bases between the two ends. This CDR3 spans 12 amino acids. CDR3 in DNA: TGCAGTGCTAAACCCAGCCCGTTCGAGCAGTACTTC. Protein: CSAKPSPFEQYF.

This clonotype has at least ten counts. The V gene is TRBV5-4, the J gene TRBJ2-1; 7 nucleotides align to TRBD1. Germline V gene sequence: CDR1 SGHNT, CDR2 YYREEE (reference sequence). The CDR3 length is 13 residues. V shed 1 base, J shed 7 bases, and the junction held 2 bases outside the gene matches. CDR3 loop: CASSLLQGNEQFF. The CDR3 DNA sequence: TGTGCCAGCAGCTTGTTACAGGGGAATGAGCAGTTCTTC.

The chain employs TRBV19 and TRBJ2-1, with D unresolved. The V gene's germline CDR1 is LNHDA and CDR2 SQIVND (reference sequence). The ends were cut back, 7 bases at V and 1 base at J, with 8 bases in the middle. The CDR3 runs to 13 residues. The CDR3 protein is CASNAESYNEQFF. CDR3 DNA: TGTGCCAGTAACGCAGAATCCTACAATGAGCAGTTCTTC.

This chain links TRBV11-3 with TRBJ2-3; 8 bases match TRBD2. CDR1 is SGHNT and CDR2 is YENEEA in the germline V gene. V shed 5 bases and J 3 bases; nucleotides not matched to a gene: 4. CDR3 size: 14 residues. This CDR3 reads CASSTGRATDTQYF. The DNA of the CDR3 is TGTGCCAGCAGCACCGGGAGGGCGACAGATACGCAGTATTTT.

This clonotype was recorded many times. This chain connects TRBV12-3 or TRBV12-4 to TRBJ2-2, with 7 bases matching TRBD1. The CDR3 is made up of 16 amino acids. Trimming took 6 bases from V and 0 from J; bases not matched to a gene: 7. CDR3 DNA sequence: TGTGCCAGCAGCCCTACGGACAGGCCGAACACCGGGGAGCTGTTTTTT. It codes for CASSPTDRPNTGELFF.